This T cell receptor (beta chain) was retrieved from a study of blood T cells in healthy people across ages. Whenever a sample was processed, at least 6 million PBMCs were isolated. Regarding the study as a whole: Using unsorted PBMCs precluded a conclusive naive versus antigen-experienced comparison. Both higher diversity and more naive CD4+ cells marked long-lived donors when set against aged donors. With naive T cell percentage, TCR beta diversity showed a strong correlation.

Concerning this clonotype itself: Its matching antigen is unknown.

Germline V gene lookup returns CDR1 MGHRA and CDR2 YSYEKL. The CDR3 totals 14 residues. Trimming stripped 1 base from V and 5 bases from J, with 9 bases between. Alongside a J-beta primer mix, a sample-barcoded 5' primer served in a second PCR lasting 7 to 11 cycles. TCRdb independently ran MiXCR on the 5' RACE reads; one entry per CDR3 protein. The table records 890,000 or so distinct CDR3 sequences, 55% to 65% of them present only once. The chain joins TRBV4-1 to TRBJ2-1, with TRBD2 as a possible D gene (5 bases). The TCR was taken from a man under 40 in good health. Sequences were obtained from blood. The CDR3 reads CASSQAGSNNEQFF. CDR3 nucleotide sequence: TGCGCCAGCAGCCAAGCGGGGAGCAACAATGAGCAGTTCTTC.